A selection of T cell receptor beta chains follows, all from one sample in a study of T-cell reconstitution after alpha-beta-depleted transplantation in children. MiXCR, run by TCRdb on the PCR reads, gives a single entry per CDR3 protein. The sample includes some 590,000 distinct CDR3 sequences, about 11% of them seen just once. Sequencing used PBMCs from the stem cell graft donor, obtained from the stem cell graft. The receptors derive from a human donor who donated a stem cell graft to a child with acute myeloid leukemia. Both conserved end residues are part of each CDR3. The D gene is left open where the match is weak. Size tells how often a clone was seen (once, few, many) or the class of an expanded clone, and some rows leave it out.

d_call	clone_size	v_call	j_call	cdr3_nt	cdr3_aa
TRBD1	.	TRBV24-1	TRBJ1-2	TGTGCCACCCGAGGACAGGGAGGATCGGGCTACACCTTC	CATRGQGGSGYTF
TRBD2	many	TRBV29-1	TRBJ2-1	TGCAGCGGGGAACTAGCGGGAGTGGGCAATGAGCAGTTCTTC	CSGELAGVGNEQFF
TRBD2	few	TRBV20-1	TRBJ2-1	TGCAGTGCCTGGGTGGGGAGGGGCATGACCTACAATGAGCAGTTCTTC	CSAWVGRGMTYNEQFF
.	few	TRBV20-1	TRBJ2-7	TGCAGTGCTAGTTACCCTCCCAAACACGAGCAGTACTTC	CSASYPPKHEQYF
.	many	TRBV9	TRBJ1-1	TGTGCCAGCAGCGTAGTGGGAGAGAACACTGAAGCTTTCTTT	CASSVVGENTEAFF
.	many	TRBV10-3	TRBJ2-3	TGTGCCATCAGTGGGCGCTCAGATACGCAGTATTTT	CAISGRSDTQYF
.	many	TRBV29-1	TRBJ1-3	TGCAGCGTTGATTTCGGGGGAAACACCATATATTTT	CSVDFGGNTIYF
.	many	TRBV12-3/TRBV12-4	TRBJ2-3	TGTGCCAGCAAACCTAGCCAAACAGATACGCAGTATTTT	CASKPSQTDTQYF
TRBD1	many	TRBV7-2	TRBJ1-2	TGTGCCAGCAGCCCACGGACAGGGCCCCCTGTGGGGTATGGCTACACCTTC	CASSPRTGPPVGYGYTF
.	.	TRBV6-2/TRBV6-3	TRBJ2-3	TGTGCCAGCAGTTACCCCTTGCCAGATACGCAGTATTTT	CASSYPLPDTQYF
.	.	TRBV28	TRBJ1-4	TGTGCCAGCAGTTTGGGGGCGTCAGGGGCTAATGAAAAACTGTTTTTT	CASSLGASGANEKLFF
.	.	TRBV15	TRBJ1-3	TGTGCCACCAGCAGAGATCTCAGATACATATATTTT	CATSRDLRYIYF
.	.	TRBV30	TRBJ2-3	TGTGCCTGGAGTGTCGGCGGGACCCTACTTTCTAGCACAGATACGCAGTATTTT	CAWSVGGTLLSSTDTQYF
.	many	TRBV27	TRBJ1-1	TGTGCCAGCAGTAAACAGCTGGGCACTGAAGCTTTCTTT	CASSKQLGTEAFF
.	.	TRBV7-3	TRBJ2-3	TGTGCCAGCAGCATACAGGGTGTTCCAGATACGCAGTATTTT	CASSIQGVPDTQYF
TRBD2	few	TRBV24-1	TRBJ2-7	TGTGCCACCAGCGGGACTAATCGTCCTTACGAGCAGTACTTC	CATSGTNRPYEQYF
.	.	TRBV15	TRBJ1-4	TGTGCCACCAGCAGAGATCTCGCAGCAACTAATGAAAAACTGTTTTTT	CATSRDLAATNEKLFF
.	.	TRBV12-3/TRBV12-4	TRBJ1-4	TGTGCCAGCAGTCCCCGACTGACTGGGGGCCTTGCAACTAATGAAAAACTGTTTTTT	CASSPRLTGGLATNEKLFF
.	few	TRBV5-1	TRBJ1-2	TGCGCCAGCAGCTTGGACGACGGAAGCTATGGCTACACCTTC	CASSLDDGSYGYTF
.	many	TRBV5-1	TRBJ1-6	TGCGCCAGCAGCTTGGGACAGGAGAATTCACCCCTCCACTTT	CASSLGQENSPLHF
.	few	TRBV7-6	TRBJ2-1	TGTGCCAGCAGCCCGGGACTCTCCAATGAGCAGTTCTTC	CASSPGLSNEQFF
.	many	TRBV25-1	TRBJ1-1	TGTGCCAACCCTACAAGTACTGAAGCTTTCTTT	CANPTSTEAFF
.	.	TRBV20-1	TRBJ1-5	TGCAGTGCCCTGGACAGCTATAGCAATCAGCCCCAGCATTTT	CSALDSYSNQPQHF
.	few	TRBV3-1	TRBJ2-2	TGTGCCAGCAGCCACCGAAATACGAACACCGGGGAGCTGTTTTTT	CASSHRNTNTGELFF
.	.	TRBV5-6	TRBJ2-2	TGTGCCAGCAGCTTTCGGACAGACACCGGGGAGCTGTTTTTT	CASSFRTDTGELFF
.	.	TRBV6-9	TRBJ2-2	TGTGCCAGTTTCGTTATAGGTCAGCCGAACACCGGGGAGCTGTTTTTT	CASFVIGQPNTGELFF
TRBD2	many	TRBV25-1	TRBJ2-7	TGTGCCAGCAGTGGGACTAGCGGGACCTACGAGCAGTACTTC	CASSGTSGTYEQYF
.	many	TRBV12-3/TRBV12-4	TRBJ1-5	TGTGCCAGCAGTATCAGGGAGGCTCAGCCCCAGCATTTT	CASSIREAQPQHF
.	many	TRBV29-1	TRBJ2-1	TGCAGCGTTGCCAAATCAAGCAATGAGCAGTTCTTC	CSVAKSSNEQFF
.	few	TRBV15	TRBJ2-4	TGTGCCACCAGCAGAGATTGGGACATTCAGTACTTC	CATSRDWDIQYF
TRBD2	many	TRBV5-1	TRBJ2-1	TGCGCCAGCAGTTCCGGACTAGCGGTTAAGGACTACAATGAGCAGTTCTTC	CASSSGLAVKDYNEQFF
.	.	TRBV3-1	TRBJ1-1	TGTGCCAGCAGCCAAGTAGGTGGGATGAACACTGAAGCTTTCTTT	CASSQVGGMNTEAFF
.	many	TRBV29-1	TRBJ2-7	TGCAGCGTTGCCAGCGGATCTTACTACGAGCAGTACTTC	CSVASGSYYEQYF
.	once	TRBV20-1	TRBJ2-3	TGCAGTGCTGAGCGGTCCCTCAAGACGGCCGGCACAGATACGCAGTATTTT	CSAERSLKTAGTDTQYF
TRBD2	.	TRBV25-1	TRBJ2-2	TGTGCCAGCACTAGCGGGAGGCTATCCACCGGGGAGCTGTTTTTT	CASTSGRLSTGELFF
.	.	TRBV11-1	TRBJ2-3	TGTGCCAGCAGCTTAGTGGAACGAGGAGCTCTCTCTAGCACAGATACGCAGTATTTT	CASSLVERGALSSTDTQYF
TRBD1	.	TRBV27	TRBJ2-7	TGTGCCAGCAGGAGGGGACAGAGTTCTATCTACGAGCAGTACTTC	CASRRGQSSIYEQYF
.	many	TRBV2	TRBJ2-3	TGTGCCAGCAGTATAGGGGGAGAAACAGATACGCAGTATTTT	CASSIGGETDTQYF